One sample yielded the 7 T cell receptor beta chains listed below, sequenced in a study of cytomegalovirus exposure and HLA in healthy donors. PCR employed 60 Vbeta and 13 Jbeta primers. Libraries were prepared by immunoSEQ multiplex PCR; TCRdb keeps only in-frame clonotypes and omits some of them. Of 150,000 to 200,000 clones in the sample, about 69% were seen once. The sequenced sample consisted of PBMCs. These receptors originate from a human donor in good health.

The chain has TRBV6-5 and TRBJ2-2; 11 bases agree with TRBD2. The CDR3 loop spans 16 amino acids. Per germline, CDR1 MNHEY and CDR2 SVGAGI. The trim removed 4 bases at V and 3 bases at J, leaving 4 bases unmatched. CDR3 in DNA: TGTGCCAGCAGTTCTAGCGGGGGGCCTTACACCGGGGAGCTGTTTTTT. Encoded protein: CASSSSGGPYTGELFF.

The chain uses TRBV5-4 and TRBJ2-3; the match to TRBD1 covers 9 bases. The trim removed 4 bases at V and 5 bases at J, leaving 8 bases unmatched. Germline V gene data show CDR1 as SGHNT and CDR2 as YYREEE (reference sequence). The CDR3 runs 15 residues. Written as DNA, the CDR3 is TGTGCCAGCAGCACCGGGACAGGGAGCCGAGATACGCAGTATTTT. This sequence encodes CASSTGTGSRDTQYF.

The chain joins TRBV2 to TRBJ1-4, with a weak D call TRBD1 (5 bases). The CDR3 loop spans 18 amino acids. CDR1 is SNHLY and CDR2 is FYNNEI in the germline V gene. Trimming cost V 4 bases and J 8 bases, with 26 bases left between them. This CDR3 is CASSANLGGADLTEKLFF. CDR3 DNA: TGTGCCAGCAGTGCTAATCTAGGAGGGGCAGACCTTACCGAAAAACTGTTTTTT.

This chain connects TRBV19 to TRBJ2-1; TRBD1 is a possible D gene (6 bases). The CDR3 contains 15 residues. The germline CDR1 and CDR2 sequences are LNHDA and SQIVND (reference sequence). The V and J ends lost 1 base and 4 bases respectively, with 11 bases between them. This CDR3 reads CASSIGQGWYNEQFF. CDR3 bases: TGTGCCAGTAGTATAGGGCAGGGGTGGTACAATGAGCAGTTCTTC.

The rearrangement uses TRBV12-5 and TRBJ1-1, with a possible D match to TRBD1 (6 bases). The V and J ends lost 5 bases and 5 bases respectively, with 12 bases between them. This CDR3 spans 13 amino acids. Germline CDR1 reads LGHNT; CDR2 reads FRNRAP. In DNA, the CDR3 is TGTGCTAGTGGTCAACAGGGCAATACTGAAGCTTTCTTT. The encoded protein is CASGQQGNTEAFF.

The chain is built from TRBV29-1 and TRBJ2-3; no definite D call. The CDR3 has 12 amino acids. Per germline, CDR1 SQVTM and CDR2 ANQGSEA. V was trimmed by 0 bases and J by 6 bases, leaving 7 bases between them. CDR3 coding DNA: TGCAGCGTTGAAGATTACGGGGATACGCAGTATTTT. This encodes CSVEDYGDTQYF.

The J gene is TRBJ1-1, the V gene TRBV9, with TRBD1 matching over 7 bases. This CDR3 has 15 residues. Looked up from germline, CDR1 is SGDLS and CDR2 is YYNGEE. J was trimmed by 1 base and V by 4 bases; bases with no gene match: 7. The CDR3, as DNA: TGTGCCAGCAGCCGTATGGGACAGCCGAACACTGAAGCTTTCTTT. Its protein is CASSRMGQPNTEAFF.